Listed here are 6 T cell receptor beta chains from one sample, sequenced in a study of blood T cell repertoires in COVID-19. The assay was immunoSEQ multiplex PCR, and TCRdb's table has in-frame clones only and misses some. The sample shows 69,000 or so clones, around 84% of them seen only once. Sequencing input: peripheral blood. These TCRs come from a woman older than 75 with acute or convalescent COVID-19.

V usage is TRBV19 and J usage is TRBJ2-2, with 8 bases identical to TRBD1. The CDR3 spans 15 residues. The J segment lost 8 bases and the V segment lost 4 bases, leaving 9 bases of the junction unmatched. CDR1 and CDR2 from the germline V gene are LNHDA and SQIVND (reference sequence). The DNA of the CDR3 is TGTGCCAGTAGTACCACCAGGGGGCGCGGGGGGGAGCTGTTTTTT. This encodes CASSTTRGRGGELFF. Combining the CDR3 with reference TRBV19 and TRBJ2-2 gives the whole variable domain DGGITQSPKYLFRKEGQNVTLSCEQNLNHDAMYWYRQDPGQGLRLIYYSQIVNDFQKGDIAEGYSVSREKKESFPLTVTSAQKNPTAFYLCASSTTRGRGGELFFGEGSRLTVL.

The V call is TRBV6-5, the J call TRBJ2-3, with D perhaps TRBD2 (5 bases). Trimming cost V 9 bases and J 1 base, with 14 bases left between them. Germline V lookup: CDR1 MNHEY, CDR2 SVGAGI. This CDR3 spans 14 amino acids. CDR3 residues: CASALEIGTDTQYF. In DNA form, the CDR3 reads TGTGCCAGTGCACTAGAGATTGGCACAGATACGCAGTATTTT.

The chain couples TRBV5-1 to TRBJ2-3; possible D gene TRBD1, 5 bases. Trimming pared 0 bases from V and 0 bases from J, leaving 8 bases between. The CDR3 loop spans 15 amino acids. The germline V gene has CDR1 SGHRS and CDR2 YFSETQ. The CDR3 region is CASSLGGASTDTQYF. CDR3 bases: TGCGCCAGCAGCTTGGGTGGGGCTAGCACAGATACGCAGTATTTT.

This chain uses TRBV3-1 (or the pseudogene TRBV3-2) with TRBJ1-4, with TRBD1 matching 7 bases. Looked up from germline, CDR1 is LGHDT and CDR2 is YNNKEL (reference sequence). CDR3 size: 12 residues. V was clipped by 4 bases and J by 10 bases; unmatched bases: 3. The CDR3 sequence: CASSPRQGKLFF. CDR3 in DNA: TGTGCCAGCAGCCCGAGACAGGGAAAACTGTTTTTT.

The V gene is TRBV5-5, the J gene TRBJ1-6; D remains unclear. The CDR3 loop spans 16 amino acids. Germline V gene sequence: CDR1 SGHKS, CDR2 YYEKEE (reference sequence). The V end lost 0 bases, the J end lost 9 bases, and 16 bases lay between the germline ends. The chain's CDR3 is CASSLVGDGVSSPLHF. The DNA for the CDR3 is TGTGCCAGCAGCTTGGTCGGGGATGGAGTAAGTTCACCCCTCCACTTT.

This clone was detected once. V is TRBV5-5 and J is TRBJ2-5, with unresolved D. Between the trimmed V and J ends, which lost 2 bases and 3 bases, there was a span of 11 bases. The CDR3 loop spans 14 amino acids. Per germline, CDR1 SGHKS and CDR2 YYEKEE (reference sequence). CDR3 coding DNA: TGTGCCAGCAGCTTCTCCGGGTCGGAAGAGACCCAGTACTTC. Its protein is CASSFSGSEETQYF.